The clone carrying this T cell receptor beta chain came up many times. Its specificity is not known. Quantitative 5'-RACE with molecular barcodes produced the TCR beta libraries. TCRdb fed the 5' RACE reads into MiXCR, producing one record per CDR3 protein. The sample contains over 700,000 distinct CDR3 sequences, about 20% of which appear only once. The sample comes from a study of CD8 T cells in ankylosing spondylitis. General study findings and limits: Clones linked to disease were reported to show significant enrichment in matched ankylosing spondylitis synovial fluid. A TCR beta motif made of roughly eight highly homologous variants seemed typical of ankylosing spondylitis blood.

The CDR3 spans 13 residues. V lost 7 bases and J lost 7, with 16 bases in between. The chain combines TRBV12-3 or TRBV12-4 with TRBJ1-2; D is possibly TRBD1 (6 bases). The sequenced sample consisted of blood, either unsorted or a sorted T cell fraction (not recorded which). The origin of this receptor is a male donor with ankylosing spondylitis. The CDR3 sequence is CASTLGTGTGYTF. DNA for the CDR3: TGTGCCAGCACCCTCGGTACAGGGACTGGCTACACCTTC.